Each of the 17 T cell receptor beta chains below was sequenced from the same sample in a study. MiXCR, applied by TCRdb to the 5' RACE reads, yields one record per CDR3 protein. The table lists about 54,000 distinct CDR3 sequences, roughly 17% of them singletons. Sample: naive CD4+ T cells sorted from blood. Subset given: naive CD4+ T cells, CD4+CD45RA+CD25-. The receptors shown here come from a female donor with breast cancer.

This clonotype was recorded at least ten times. This chain links TRBV5-4 with TRBJ2-3; either TRBD1 or TRBD2 may fit D (5 bases each). V was trimmed by 0 bases and J by 1 base, leaving 12 bases between them. This CDR3 has 16 residues. The germline CDR1 and CDR2 sequences are SGHNT and YYREEE (reference sequence). CDR3 amino acids: CASSLGGRIGTDTQYF. The CDR3 nucleotides read TGTGCCAGCAGCTTGGGGGGACGGATAGGCACAGATACGCAGTATTTT.

This clonotype was detected ten times or more. The chain is built from TRBV7-9 and TRBJ2-1, with a tentative D call TRBD1 (6 bases). Per the germline V gene, CDR1 is SEHNR and CDR2 is FQNEAQ (reference sequence). V lost 5 bases to trimming and J lost 4 bases, with 15 bases between them. The CDR3 consists of 15 residues. The CDR3 here is CASSTPGTPYNEQFF. CDR3 sequence (DNA): TGTGCCAGCAGCACCCCCGGGACACCTTACAATGAGCAGTTCTTC.

This clonotype was counted only a few times. The V call is TRBV6-1, the J call TRBJ1-3; D is possibly TRBD1 (5 bases). The CDR3 is made up of 14 amino acids. V lost 2 bases, J lost 6 bases, and 11 bases lay in between. CDR1 is MNHNS and CDR2 is SASEGT in the germline V gene. The CDR3 region has the DNA TGTGCCAGCAGTGAAAGCCGAGGGACAAACACCATATATTTT. It codes for CASSESRGTNTIYF.

The gene calls are TRBV11-1 and TRBJ2-7; a weak D match, TRBD2 (6 bases). The CDR3 extends over 13 amino acids. Trimming removed 5 bases from V and 3 bases from J, with 11 bases in between. CDR1 and CDR2 (germline): SGHAT, FQDESV (reference sequence). This CDR3 reads CASSPGTYYEQYF. CDR3 sequence (DNA): TGTGCCAGCAGCCCCGGGACTTACTACGAGCAGTACTTC.

The gene calls are TRBV11-1 and TRBJ2-7; perhaps TRBD2 as D (5 bases). V gave up 2 bases and J gave up 4 bases, with 12 bases separating them. The CDR3 sequence is 14 residues long. Germline CDR1 SGHAT, CDR2 FQDESV (reference sequence). The CDR3 DNA reads as TGTGCCAGCAGCTTATCAGGACTGATATACGAGCAGTACTTC. Translating it yields CASSLSGLIYEQYF.

V and J are TRBV3-1 and TRBJ2-3, with TRBD2 matching over 9 bases. The CDR3 length is 15 residues. J lost 8 bases, V lost 0 bases, and 6 bases had no gene match. Germline CDR1 and CDR2: LGHDT and YNNKEL (reference sequence). CDR3 in amino acids: CASSQDLREGLTQYF. DNA of the CDR3: TGTGCCAGCAGCCAAGATTTGCGGGAGGGACTTACGCAGTATTTT.

This clonotype came up many times. The rearrangement uses TRBV7-9 and TRBJ1-2; TRBD1 is a possible D gene (6 bases). Germline CDR1 reads SEHNR; CDR2 reads FQNEAQ (reference sequence). Trimming removed 6 bases at V and 8 bases at J, with 10 bases between. The CDR3 contains 11 residues. CDR3 nucleotides: TGTGCCAGCAGTAACAGGGAGGGCTACACCTTC. Its protein is CASSNREGYTF.

The chain combines TRBV10-3 with TRBJ2-7, with no clear D. Germline CDR1 ENHRY, CDR2 SYGVKD. The CDR3 runs to 11 residues. Trimming pared 6 bases from V and 0 bases from J, leaving 3 bases between. DNA of the CDR3: TGTGCCATCAGGGACTCCTACGAGCAGTACTTC. It encodes CAIRDSYEQYF.

This chain joins TRBV2 and TRBJ1-1; D perhaps matches TRBD1 (6 bases). This CDR3 has 13 amino acids. From germline, CDR1 is SNHLY and CDR2 FYNNEI. Trimming pared 5 bases from V and 6 bases from J, leaving 13 bases between. The CDR3 reads CASSQQGGAEAFF. CDR3 nucleotide sequence: TGTGCCAGCAGTCAACAGGGCGGCGCTGAAGCTTTCTTT.

A note on this clonotype: Because it lacks the conserved phenylalanine or tryptophan at the end, this CDR3 is likely a read error. V is TRBV4-2 and J is TRBJ2-7; TRBD2 aligns across 14 bases. The V gene's germline CDR1 is LGHNA and CDR2 YNFKEQ. V lost 1 base and J lost 4; bases outside the gene matches: 9. The CDR3 length is 18 residues. Written as DNA, the CDR3 is TGTGCCAGCAGCCAAGGCGGGACTAGCGGGAGATATTTTTACGAGCAGTACTTA. This codes for CASSQGGTSGRYFYEQYL.

The table lists this clonotype with many counts. This rearrangement joins TRBV7-2 to TRBJ1-2; 9 nucleotides match TRBD1. Germline assignment: CDR1 SGHTA and CDR2 FQGNSA. With 4 bases clipped from V and 4 bases from J, the junction kept 7 bases outside the gene matches. The CDR3 is 15 amino acids. The CDR3 DNA reads TGTGCCAGCAGCTCGGGACAGGGAGGACTCTATGGCTACACCTTC. Protein sequence: CASSSGQGGLYGYTF.

Concerning this clonotype itself: Just one base apart from a much larger clone, this may be a read error. The chain uses TRBV6-5 and TRBJ2-6; D unresolved. The CDR3 is 17 amino acids. V was cut by 1 base and J by 0 bases, with 10 bases left in between. Per germline, CDR1 MNHEY and CDR2 SVGAGI. This CDR3 is CASSYFNRASGANVLTF. The CDR3 DNA sequence: TGTGCCAGCAGTTACTTTAACCGTGCCTCTGGGGCCAACGTCCTGACTTTC.

The chain joins TRBV9 to TRBJ1-3; D is undetermined. The germline V gene has CDR1 SGDLS and CDR2 YYNGEE. The V and J ends lost 0 bases and 0 bases respectively, with 13 bases between them. The CDR3 totals 17 residues. CDR3 bases: TGTGCCAGCAGCGTAGCACAAATCCAGAGCTCTGGAAACACCATATATTTT. Translation gives CASSVAQIQSSGNTIYF.

In regard to this clonotype: A read error is possible here, since a much larger clone lies one base away. The V call is TRBV11-1, the J call TRBJ1-1; D is undetermined. CDR1 and CDR2 (germline): SGHAT, FQDESV (reference sequence). This CDR3 is built from 13 residues. CDR3 in amino acids: CASGLGRGDGAFF. The CDR3 region has the DNA TGTGCCAGCGGCTTAGGTCGAGGCGATGGAGCTTTCTTT.

The chain recombines TRBV29-1 with TRBJ2-3; D gene uncertain. CDR1 SQVTM and CDR2 ANQGSEA come from the germline V gene. This CDR3 region has 12 residues. V was pared by 3 bases and J by 1 base, with 5 bases between. CDR3 bases: TGCAGCGTTGAGGCAGGCACAGATACGCAGTATTTT. It specifies CSVEAGTDTQYF.

The chain is built from TRBV20-1 and TRBJ1-6, with TRBD1 matching 9 bases. The CDR3 has 13 amino acids. The V and J ends lost 5 bases and 8 bases, in that order; junction bases with no gene match: 4. Germline CDR1 is DFQATT and CDR2 is SNEGSKA (reference sequence). CDR3 in amino acids: CSASDRGDSPLHF. The CDR3 DNA is TGCAGTGCTTCAGACAGGGGGGATTCACCCCTCCACTTT.

The chain joins TRBV2 to TRBJ1-4; 9 bases map to TRBD1. CDR3 size: 14 residues. Germline V gives CDR1 SNHLY, CDR2 FYNNEI. V was pared by 7 bases and J by 8 bases, with 8 bases of the junction left unmatched. As DNA, the CDR3 is TGTGCCAGCACCCTGGGACAGGGAGCCGAAAAACTGTTTTTT. Residues: CASTLGQGAEKLFF.